The present T cell receptor beta chain was sequenced within a study of neurological immune-mediated disorders. TCRdb itself ran the 5' RACE reads through MiXCR, one entry per CDR3 protein. Here the sample spans approximately 45,000 distinct CDR3 sequences, about 13% being singletons. This sample's time point: longitudinal time-point 3. This clonotype was counted many times. Source material: PBMCs. The sequence derives from a man aged 30 to 39 in good health.

CDR3 nucleotides: TGTGCCAGCAGCCAAGATGGAGCGATGGGGGGAAACACCATATATTTT. Amino acids: CASSQDGAMGGNTIYF. The V gene is TRBV3-1, the J gene TRBJ1-3; unclear D gene. V gave up 0 bases and J gave up 4 bases, with 13 bases separating them. CDR3 length: 16 residues. CDR1 is LGHDT and CDR2 is YNNKEL in the germline V gene (reference sequence). The whole variable domain, filled in from reference TRBV3-1 and TRBJ1-3, reads DTAVSQTPKYLVTQMGNDKSIKCEQNLGHDTMYWYKQDSKKFLKIMFSYNNKELIINETVPNRFSPKSPDKAHLNLHINSLELGDSAVYFCASSQDGAMGGNTIYFGEGSWLTVV.